A selection of T cell receptor beta chains follows, all from one sample in a study of T cells in Graves' hyperthyroidism and ophthalmopathy. One entry per CDR3 protein, called by TCRdb with MiXCR from the multiplex PCR reads. The sample shows 450,000 to 700,000 distinct CDR3 sequences, 40% to 55% of them seen only once. Sequenced input: peripheral blood or thyroid tissue (not recorded which). These receptors all stem from an adult woman with Graves' disease, either hyperthyroidism or ophthalmopathy (not recorded which). The CDR3 runs from the conserved cysteine through the conserved F or W. The D gene is left open where the match is weak. Clone size is given for some rows only: seen once, a few or many times, or a class if the clone is expanded.

J | V | D | size | DNA | CDR3
TRBJ2-7 | TRBV7-9 | . | . | TGTGCCAGCAGCTTAGAGGTAGGGACTGCCTACGAGCAGTACTTC | CASSLEVGTAYEQYF
TRBJ1-1 | TRBV10-2 | . | many | TGCGCCAGCAGGGCAGGGTCCGAAGCTTTCTTT | CASRAGSEAFF
TRBJ1-4 | TRBV5-6 | TRBD1 | . | TGTGCCAGCAGCTGGACAGGGCGGAATGAAAAACTGTTTTTT | CASSWTGRNEKLFF
TRBJ1-2 | TRBV25-1 | . | few | TGTGCCAGCTCTTCGGCCAGCAACTATGGCTACACCTTC | CASSSASNYGYTF
TRBJ2-5 | TRBV11-2 | . | many | TGTGCCAGCAGCTTACTACCCCAAGAGACCCAGTACTTC | CASSLLPQETQYF
TRBJ1-2 | TRBV10-3 | TRBD1 | . | TGTGCCATCAGTGATAAACAGACAGGGTGGCACTATGGCTACACCTTC | CAISDKQTGWHYGYTF
TRBJ2-2 | TRBV10-2 | . | . | TGCGCCAGCAGTGCCAGCAAGAGACCAACCGGGGAGCTGTTTTTT | CASSASKRPTGELFF
TRBJ2-1 | TRBV7-9 | . | . | TGTGCCAGCAGCTCTACGGGTAACTCCTACAATGAGCAGTTCTTC | CASSSTGNSYNEQFF
TRBJ2-2 | TRBV5-1 | . | many | TGCGCCAGCAGCTCTGGGTACACCGGGGAGCTGTTTTTT | CASSSGYTGELFF
TRBJ2-2 | TRBV7-3 | . | many | TGTGCCAGCAGCCCCCAAAACCGAAACACCGGGGAGCTGTTTTTT | CASSPQNRNTGELFF
TRBJ1-1 | TRBV15 | TRBD1 | . | TGTGCCACCAGCAGTCTCAGGGGGAATGGAGCTTTCTTT | CATSSLRGNGAFF
TRBJ2-2 | TRBV29-1 | . | many | TGCAGCGTTGGAGACACCGGGGAGCTGTTTTTT | CSVGDTGELFF
TRBJ1-5 | TRBV27 | . | . | TGTGCCTGCAGTTTAACCCTGTGGGAGCATAGCAATCAGCCCCAGCATTTT | CACSLTLWEHSNQPQHF
TRBJ1-6 | TRBV9 | . | . | TGTGCCAGCAGCGAGTGGACAGCGGGGGACTCACCCCTCCACTTT | CASSEWTAGDSPLHF
TRBJ1-5 | TRBV15 | TRBD1 | many | TGTGCCACCGCTCTGGGGACAGGGAATCAGCCCCAGCATTTT | CATALGTGNQPQHF
TRBJ2-1 | TRBV20-1 | . | once | TGCAGTGCCCCCAGGGAGCAGTTCTTC | CSAPREQFF
TRBJ1-3 | TRBV12-3/TRBV12-4 | . | many | TGTGCCAGCAGAAGCTTAACGGGGGGAGTTGGAAACACCATATATTTT | CASRSLTGGVGNTIYF
TRBJ1-4 | TRBV2 | TRBD1 | . | TGTGCCAGCAGTGAACTATCGGCAGGGGGGAGACTGTTTTTT | CASSELSAGGRLFF
TRBJ2-3 | TRBV29-1 | . | . | TGCAGCGTTGACAGGGCAGATACGCAGTATTTT | CSVDRADTQYF
TRBJ1-3 | TRBV7-6 | . | many | TGTGCCAGCAGCTTAGTCGGCGGAAGCGGAAACACCATATATTTT | CASSLVGGSGNTIYF
TRBJ2-5 | TRBV6-5 | . | many | TGTGCCAGCAGTGCGGGTTCGCGGGAGACCCAGTACTTC | CASSAGSRETQYF
TRBJ1-1 | TRBV5-1 | . | . | TGTGCCAGCAGCCCAGGGGTGGTGGGAGCTTTCTTT | CASSPGVVGAFF
TRBJ1-4 | TRBV10-3 | . | . | TGTGCCATCAGTGAGTCGGTCTTGGAGGGACGGATTAATGAAAAACTGTTTTTT | CAISESVLEGRINEKLFF
TRBJ1-1 | TRBV10-3 | . | many | TGTGCCATCAGTTTGGGGAGGCCGAACACTGAAGCTTTCTTT | CAISLGRPNTEAFF
TRBJ2-2 | TRBV7-9 | . | few | TGTGCCAGCAGCCCCAGGAGCTTCATTGGGGAGCTGTTTTTT | CASSPRSFIGELFF
TRBJ1-2 | TRBV10-3 | TRBD1 | few | TGTGCCATCAGTGACCCGGACAGGGGGCAGGGTGGCTACACCTTC | CAISDPDRGQGGYTF
TRBJ1-1 | TRBV4-1 | . | many | TGCGCCAGCAGCGTAAGGGCGGCCACTGAAGCTTTCTTT | CASSVRAATEAFF
TRBJ2-7 | TRBV7-8 | . | . | TGTGCCAGCAGCTTACCTGGGTTCGAGCAGTACTTC | CASSLPGFEQYF
TRBJ1-2 | TRBV7-9 | TRBD1 | few | TGTGCCAGCAGCTACGACAGGGATGGAAACACCTTC | CASSYDRDGNTF
TRBJ2-7 | TRBV18 | . | few | TGTGCCAGCTCACCAAACAGGCACTACGAGCAGTACTTC | CASSPNRHYEQYF
TRBJ2-7 | TRBV6-5 | TRBD2 | many | TGTGCCAGCAGTCACCGGGGGGTACTGACCTACGAGCAGTACTTC | CASSHRGVLTYEQYF
TRBJ2-5 | TRBV28 | TRBD2 | few | TGTGCCAGCAGTAAGTGGACTAGCGGAAAAGAGACCCAGTACTTC | CASSKWTSGKETQYF
TRBJ1-1 | TRBV10-3 | . | . | TGTGCCATCACTGAGCTACCGAACACTGAAGCTTTCTTT | CAITELPNTEAFF
TRBJ1-1 | TRBV20-1 | . | . | TGCAGTGCCAGCACCCTCGGGGAGTACACTGAAGCTTTCTTT | CSASTLGEYTEAFF
TRBJ1-1 | TRBV4-1 | . | . | TGCGCCAGCAGCCAAGGGGTCGGCACCGGTGTCACTGAAGCTTTCTTT | CASSQGVGTGVTEAFF
TRBJ1-5 | TRBV12-3/TRBV12-4 | . | many | TGTGCCAGCAGTCCATTACTACAGGGAGGCCATCAGCCCCAGCATTTT | CASSPLLQGGHQPQHF
TRBJ1-4 | TRBV5-1 | . | . | TGCGCCAGCAGCTTCGGCGGCCTAAGGAATGAAAAACTGTTTTTT | CASSFGGLRNEKLFF
TRBJ2-5 | TRBV7-2 | TRBD1 | many | TGTGCCAGCAGCCCGACTGGGACAGACCAAGAGACCCAGTACTTC | CASSPTGTDQETQYF
TRBJ1-4 | TRBV7-9 | . | many | TGTGCCAGCAGCTTTGAGGCAGATGAAAAACTGTTTTTT | CASSFEADEKLFF
TRBJ2-7 | TRBV25-1 | . | . | TGTGCCAGCAGTGAATTTTTGCCAGAGATAAGGTCCGAGCAGTACTTC | CASSEFLPEIRSEQYF
TRBJ1-1 | TRBV5-1 | TRBD1 | many | TGCGCCAGCAGCTTGCAGGGACAGGGGAAGGCGGAAGCTTTCTTT | CASSLQGQGKAEAFF
TRBJ2-7 | TRBV20-1 | . | many | TGCAGTGCTAGAGATCGGGGCCAGGGCTACGAGCAGTACTTC | CSARDRGQGYEQYF
TRBJ1-2 | TRBV2 | TRBD1 | . | TGTGCCAGCACCATGGACAGGGGTGGTAGCTATGGCTACACCTTC | CASTMDRGGSYGYTF
TRBJ1-2 | TRBV29-1 | TRBD1 | . | TGCAGCAGTTTAAAAGGGGGCAGCTATGGCTACACCTTC | CSSLKGGSYGYTF
TRBJ1-5 | TRBV2 | . | . | TGTGCCACTGGTCAGCCCCAGCATTTT | CATGQPQHF
TRBJ2-6 | TRBV15 | . | . | TGTGCCACCAGCACTACCCCTGGGGCCAACGTCCTGACTTTC | CATSTTPGANVLTF
TRBJ1-2 | TRBV7-2 | . | . | TGTGCCAGCAGCTTACGAGGTGGCTACGACTACACCTTC | CASSLRGGYDYTF
TRBJ1-1 | TRBV6-2/TRBV6-3 | . | . | TGTGCCAGCAGTGAAGCTGGAACTGAAGCTTTCTTT | CASSEAGTEAFF
TRBJ2-5 | TRBV7-9 | . | few | TGTGCCAGCAGCTTTGACATAGAGGTCGAGACCCAGTACTTC | CASSFDIEVETQYF
TRBJ2-2 | TRBV7-6 | TRBD1 | many | TGTGCCAGCAGCTCACCATACAGGGGTCGCCCCGGGGAGCTGTTTTTT | CASSSPYRGRPGELFF
TRBJ1-6 | TRBV11-2 | . | many | TGTGCCAGCAGCCCCTGGGGGGGCCTTACATCACCCCTCCACTTT | CASSPWGGLTSPLHF